This T cell receptor beta chain was found in a study of T cells in Graves' hyperthyroidism and ophthalmopathy (dated by TCRdb to between 2017 and 2020). Regarding the research as a whole: Peripheral blood samples were taken at the time of initial diagnosis, prior to any treatment. TCR V-J signatures able to tell the groups apart were searched for in a discovery cohort of 95 to 100 patients, of whom over 40 had Graves' ophthalmopathy and some 60 had stable Graves' hyperthyroidism. An independent validation cohort of some 18 hyperthyroidism patients and some 15 patients who later progressed to ophthalmopathy tested prospective prediction of ophthalmopathy. The approximately 90 discovery patients were randomly split 7:3 into training and test sets. The study also compared thyroid tissue and blood T-cell repertoires from several Graves' hyperthyroidism patients. After blood sampling, hyperthyroidism patients were treated with methimazole at a starting dose of 30 mg daily, and ophthalmopathy patients were treated with high-dose intravenous methylprednisolone. TCR Vbeta CDR3 sequencing of 120 to 150 peripheral blood samples (roughly 43 ophthalmopathy, roughly 72 hyperthyroidism and roughly 17 progressor patients) is reported in the paper. The paper's findings and limits, for the study overall: Most expanded thyroid clonotypes (frequency above 0.001) were also detected in blood, a finding suggesting that blood repertoires may reflect thyroid immune responses. A model built on a 13 V-J signature distinguished ophthalmopathy from stable hyperthyroidism, reaching around 88% sensitivity and approximately 81% specificity in cross-validation and 80%/75% in testing. Sample size was not statistically predetermined, and blinding of investigators to group allocation was not performed. During validation, the model predicted progression to ophthalmopathy a median of approximately six months ahead of onset, with just under 71% sensitivity and around 72% specificity.

The CDR3 contains 15 residues, cysteine and phenylalanine counted. The sequence is cut down to CDR3 DNA, 45 bases in frame from base 1. V loses 0 bases at its end and J loses 6 bases; junction bases beyond the gene matches: 5. The germline V gene sets CDR1 to SGDLS and CDR2 to YYNGEE. There are many counts of this clonotype. Which antigen it targets is not known. Per-nucleotide qualities are absent, and no much larger clonotype sits a single base away. The TCR beta CDR3 regions were amplified from RNA transcripts. The TCR CDR3 was subjected to a first round of RT-PCR using the HTBI primer set and the Qiagen OneStep RT-PCR kit. The libraries were constructed in a second round of multiplex PCR and then size-selected and purified. The libraries were sequenced on an Illumina HiSeq2000 using paired-end 100 bp reads. On the study's bioinformatics: SOAPnuke was used to process the raw data, throwing out any read that contained adapters or uncalled bases, had a mean Phred below 15, or lacked an exact constant-primer or identifier match. High-quality paired reads were merged with COPE v1.2.5, and unique nucleotide sequences were defined as clonotypes. Clonotypes were aligned to IMGT TRBV, TRBD and TRBJ reference segments using MiTCR v1.1. The analysis was restricted to V-J combinations with a frequency above 0.0001, which together covered just over 99% of the repertoires. A TCS score was defined as the ratio between F50 (clonal expansion) and ExV (chaos), using BLOSUM62-based TCRdist between CDR3 peptides within each V-J. Welch's t-statistics and random forest reduced 500 to 550 V-J features to 13, which were used in a naive Bayes classifier (R e1071). TCRdb reanalyzed the raw reads on its own, using fastp at Q25 for trimming and MiXCR for clone calling, and kept in-frame beta chains. Merged by CDR3 protein, the rows form single entries marked with the most common genes and DNA. The V and J calls were determined by TCRdb, not by the authors. For this sample there are under 400,000 distinct CDR3 sequences; around 13% appear just once. The ten largest account for 11% of the sample.

Stable Graves' hyperthyroidism was defined as the absence of progression to ophthalmopathy over 18 months of follow-up. Hyperthyroidism patients were newly diagnosed, with disease duration under 2 months, and aged 18 to 65 years. Any patient with an uncontrolled infection, another autoimmune disease, pregnancy or lactation was excluded. Diagnoses relied on clinical symptoms, serum thyroxine and TRAb, thyroid ultrasound and orbital computed tomography. Ficoll-Paque density gradient centrifugation was used to isolate PBMCs from about 10 ml of fresh peripheral blood. Total RNA was extracted using Trizol reagent, and RNA quality was assessed on an Agilent 2100 Bioanalyzer.

The V and J segments used are TRBV9 and TRBJ1-1, and TRBD1 matches 10 of the central bases. The sequencing sample was made of blood. This clonotype was obtained from a woman in her sixties or seventies with Graves' hyperthyroidism. The CDR3 in this case is CASSVGGQGNSEAFF. The DNA reads TGTGCCAGCAGCGTAGGGGGACAGGGGAATTCTGAAGCTTTCTTT.